Shown below are 30 T cell receptor beta chains from a single sample sequenced in a study of CD8+ T cells in alopecia areata. Following RNA extraction, reverse transcription yielded cDNA that acted as the sequencing template. Method: immunoSEQ multiplex PCR; TCRdb's copy keeps in-frame clones and lacks some. The sample shows over 150,000 clones, approximately 53% of them seen only once. Regarding treatment: oral pan-JAK inhibitor, 5-10 mg twice daily. This sample comprised CD8+ T cells sorted from blood, obtained at week 24, from a patient treated with tofacitinib. Receptors originate from a human donor with alopecia areata.

This clone was detected only once. This rearrangement joins TRBV29-1 to TRBJ2-5; TRBD2 aligns across 11 bases. Trimming took 5 bases from V and 2 from J; bases not matched to a gene: 10. CDR3 length: 16 residues. Germline V lookup: CDR1 SQVTM, CDR2 ANQGSEA. The CDR3 region is CSVRVGLAGIQETQYF. As DNA, the CDR3 is TGCAGCGTTCGCGTTGGACTAGCGGGTATACAAGAGACCCAGTACTTC.

This clone occurred a few times. V gene TRBV6-6 combines with J gene TRBJ2-3; a possible D gene is TRBD1 (6 bases). The CDR3 is made up of 13 amino acids. Germline CDR1 reads MNHNY; CDR2 reads SVGAGI (reference sequence). Trimming removed 6 bases from V and 2 bases from J, with 9 bases in between. The CDR3 spells CASSDRHTDTQYF. DNA of the CDR3: TGTGCCAGCAGCGACAGGCACACAGATACGCAGTATTTT.

As regards this clone: The identical CDR3 is also encoded by other nucleotide sequences in the sample. The chain links TRBV4-3 to TRBJ2-2; 7 positions match TRBD1. Germline V CDR1 and CDR2: LGHNA, YSLEER. This CDR3 has 15 residues. Germline trimming cut 1 base from V and 2 bases from J; bases unmatched to any gene: 1. The CDR3 here is CASSQGQGNTGELFF. The CDR3 DNA is TGCGCCAGCAGCCAAGGACAGGGAAACACCGGGGAGCTGTTTTTT.

The gene calls are TRBV12-5 and TRBJ1-2; 7 positions match TRBD1. Trimming removed 1 base from V and 7 bases from J; junction bases left unmatched: 3. Germline V gives CDR1 LGHNT, CDR2 FRNRAP. This CDR3 is built from 13 residues. The CDR3 loop is CASGLGDRGGYTF. The CDR3 DNA reads TGTGCTAGTGGTTTGGGGGACAGAGGTGGCTACACCTTC.

This chain connects TRBV9 to TRBJ1-6; a possible D gene is TRBD1 (5 bases). The CDR3 loop spans 12 amino acids. The V and J ends lost 4 bases and 13 bases respectively, with 12 bases between them. Germline V gives CDR1 SGDLS, CDR2 YYNGEE. DNA of the CDR3: TGTGCCAGCAGCCCCGGGGGAGAGCCCCTCCACTTT. Residues: CASSPGGEPLHF.

J is TRBJ2-1 and V is TRBV14, with 11 positions matching TRBD2. Germline V gene data show CDR1 as SGHDN and CDR2 as FVKESK. The V and J ends lost 3 bases and 7 bases, in that order; junction bases with no gene match: 8. CDR3 length: 16 amino acids. CDR3 sequence (DNA): TGTGCCAGCAGCCACCCCGGGACTAGCGGAGGTAATGAGCAGTTCTTC. Its protein is CASSHPGTSGGNEQFF.

The sample holds a few counts of this clone. The rearrangement uses TRBV5-6 and TRBJ1-5; D is ambiguous. Trimming took off 3 bases at V and 3 bases at J, with 10 bases between the two ends. Germline assignment: CDR1 SGHDT and CDR2 YYEEEE. CDR3 length: 14 amino acids. CDR3 sequence: CASSYTADNQPQHF. The DNA of the CDR3 is TGTGCCAGCAGCTATACGGCCGACAATCAGCCCCAGCATTTT.

The chain combines TRBV29-1 with TRBJ2-1, with 8 bases lining up with TRBD1. The CDR3 extends over 17 amino acids. Unmatched junction bases numbered 13, after V lost 1 base and J lost 5 bases. Germline V gene sequence: CDR1 SQVTM, CDR2 ANQGSEA. The CDR3 sequence: CSVEGPTGDIGDNEQFF. DNA of the CDR3: TGCAGCGTTGAAGGCCCGACAGGGGATATAGGGGACAATGAGCAGTTCTTC.

The rearrangement joins TRBV4-2 to TRBJ2-7, with D unresolved. Germline V gene data show CDR1 as LGHNA and CDR2 as YNFKEQ. Trimming removed 0 bases from V and 5 bases from J, with 2 bases in between. The length of the CDR3 is 11 residues. The CDR3 here is CASSQDDEQYF. The CDR3 nucleotides are TGTGCCAGCAGCCAAGACGACGAGCAGTACTTC.

The chain is built from TRBV9 and TRBJ2-2; D gene uncertain. The CDR3 sequence is 11 residues long. Germline V gene lookup returns CDR1 SGDLS and CDR2 YYNGEE. V gave up 4 bases and J gave up 7 bases, with 5 bases separating them. CDR3: CASSQSGELFF. Here the CDR3 DNA reads TGTGCCAGCAGCCAAAGCGGGGAGCTGTTTTTT.

This clone was detected once. In DNA, the CDR3 is TGTGCCCTGGATCACGGCGGGGGACAGCCCCAGCATTTT. Translation gives CALDHGGGQPQHF. The chain uses TRBV30 and TRBJ1-5, with D possibly matching TRBD1 (5 bases). CDR1 is GTSNPN and CDR2 is SVGIG in the germline V gene (reference sequence). This CDR3 has 13 amino acids. V was cut by 8 bases and J by 7 bases, with 18 bases left in between.

This clone is categorized as large (0.1 to 1%). The CDR3 here is CASSYSLGGDQPQHF. DNA for the CDR3: TGTGCCAGCAGTTACTCGTTGGGGGGCGATCAGCCCCAGCATTTT. The genes are TRBV6-6 and TRBJ1-5; perhaps TRBD1 as D (6 bases). The V gene lost 0 bases and the J gene lost 5 bases, with 11 bases spanning the gap. This CDR3 has 15 amino acids. Per the germline V gene, CDR1 is MNHNY and CDR2 is SVGAGI (reference sequence).

A remark on this clone: The junction shows a germline mismatch at one end, possibly a read error. This chain joins TRBV7-9 and TRBJ2-2; TRBD1 or TRBD2 may be the D gene (6 bases each). This CDR3 comprises 15 residues. Germline CDR1 SEHNR, CDR2 FQNEAQ (reference sequence). This chain's CDR3 is CASILGGFNTGELFF. For the CDR3, the DNA is TGTGCCAGCATCTTAGGGGGGTTTAACACCGGGGAGCTGTTTTTT. Full variable domain (missing parts from reference TRBV7-9 and TRBJ2-2): DTGVSQNPRHKITKRGQNVTFRCDPISEHNRLYWYRQTLGQGPEFLTYFQNEAQLEKSRLLSDRFSAERPKGSFSTLEIQRTEQGDSAMYLCASILGGFNTGELFFGEGSRLTVL.

The genes are TRBV30 and TRBJ1-2; D may be TRBD1 (5 bases). V lost 2 bases, J lost 9 bases, and 19 bases lay in between. CDR3 length equals 14 residues. Germline CDR1 is GTSNPN and CDR2 is SVGIG (reference sequence). The CDR3 loop reads CAWSWGRPEMSYTF. The DNA for the CDR3 is TGTGCCTGGAGTTGGGGACGGCCGGAGATGAGCTACACCTTC.

This clone came up a few times. The V and J genes are TRBV13 and TRBJ1-5, with TRBD1 matching over 9 bases. CDR3 length: 13 amino acids. The germline gives CDR1 PRHDT, CDR2 FYEKMQ (reference sequence). J was trimmed by 7 bases and V by 3 bases; bases with no gene match: 1. CDR3 nucleotides: TGTGCCAGCAGCTTGGACAGGGGACAGCCCCAGCATTTT. Translation: CASSLDRGQPQHF.

The rearrangement uses TRBV30 and TRBJ2-2, with D perhaps TRBD2 (6 bases). The V gene's germline CDR1 is GTSNPN and CDR2 SVGIG (reference sequence). Trimming stripped 3 bases from V and 3 bases from J, with 14 bases between. CDR3 length equals 15 residues. CDR3 loop: CAWRMEGMDTGELFF. The CDR3 DNA sequence: TGTGCCTGGAGAATGGAGGGGATGGACACCGGGGAGCTGTTTTTT.

Only a few counts were recorded for this clone. The chain links TRBV5-1 to TRBJ1-1; D remains ambiguous. V was clipped by 1 base and J by 8 bases, with 9 bases between them. The length of the CDR3 is 12 residues. Per the germline V gene, CDR1 is SGHRS and CDR2 is YFSETQ. The CDR3 DNA is TGCGCCAGCAGCTTGTCGGCAGGCGAAGCTTTCTTT. Translating it yields CASSLSAGEAFF.

For this clone: This sample includes further DNA sequences coding for the same CDR3. The CDR3 DNA reads as TGCAGCGTCCTAGGGAACACTGAAGCTTTCTTT. Encoded protein: CSVLGNTEAFF. The chain uses TRBV29-1 and TRBJ1-1; D not resolved. Trimming cost V 6 bases and J 1 base, with 6 bases left between them. CDR1 is SQVTM, CDR2 ANQGSEA, per germline. The CDR3 length is 11 residues.

This clone was seen only a few times. As DNA, the CDR3 is TGCAGCGTTGCACTCAGGGAGCCGAACGAGCAGTACTTC. Translating gives CSVALREPNEQYF. The chain uses TRBV29-1 and TRBJ2-7; D possibly matches TRBD1 or TRBD2 (5 bases each). Trimming cost V 4 bases and J 5 bases, with 15 bases left between them. From germline, CDR1 is SQVTM and CDR2 ANQGSEA. The CDR3 is made up of 13 amino acids.

In the case of this clone: The same CDR3 also results from other DNA sequences found in this sample. This chain links TRBV6-6 with TRBJ1-5; D call uncertain. Looked up from germline, CDR1 is MNHNY and CDR2 is SVGAGI (reference sequence). The length of the CDR3 is 11 residues. CDR3 sequence reads: CASGGNQPQHF. The CDR3 DNA follows: TGTGCAAGCGGGGGCAATCAGCCCCAGCATTTT.

This clone showed up just a few times. The V gene is TRBV30, the J gene TRBJ2-2; D gene uncertain. This CDR3 region has 13 residues. V lost 2 bases and J 6 bases, leaving 10 bases between the germline ends. Germline CDR1 is GTSNPN and CDR2 is SVGIG (reference sequence). CDR3 amino acids: CAWSLSVAGELFF. CDR3 nucleotide sequence: TGTGCCTGGAGTCTCTCGGTCGCCGGGGAGCTGTTTTTT.

The table lists this clone with a few counts. V and J are TRBV4-1 and TRBJ2-2, with TRBD1 matching over 7 bases. The germline V gene encodes CDR1 MGHRA and CDR2 YSYEKL. The CDR3 totals 15 residues. The ends lost 1 base at V and 6 bases at J; junction bases unmatched: 5. The CDR3 DNA follows: TGCGCCAGCAGCCAAGCTACAGGGGTCGCCGGGGAGCTGTTTTTT. Protein sequence: CASSQATGVAGELFF.

The V gene is TRBV30, the J gene TRBJ1-1; D ambiguous. V lost 0 bases and J 5 bases, leaving 13 bases between the germline ends. CDR3 length: 14 amino acids. CDR1 is GTSNPN and CDR2 is SVGIG in the germline V gene (reference sequence). The CDR3 sequence is CAWSVLPGETEAFF. The CDR3 bases are TGTGCCTGGAGTGTACTGCCAGGAGAGACTGAAGCTTTCTTT.

CDR3 protein: CASSDGSSVGGYTF. The CDR3 DNA follows: TGTGCCAGCAGTGACGGCTCGAGTGTGGGGGGCTACACCTTC. V is TRBV25-1 and J is TRBJ1-2; no clear D gene. This CDR3 spans 14 amino acids. V lost 3 bases to trimming and J lost 8 bases, with 16 bases between them. Per the germline V gene, CDR1 is MGHDK and CDR2 is SYGVNS.

This clone was seen a single time. This sequence joins TRBV7-9 and TRBJ1-1, with D possibly being TRBD1 (6 bases). Germline lookup yields CDR1 SEHNR and CDR2 FQNEAQ (reference sequence). Trimming removed 3 bases from V and 0 bases from J, with 8 bases in between. The length of the CDR3 is 14 residues. The CDR3 nucleotides are TGTGCCAGCAGCTTGCAGGGGATGAACACTGAAGCTTTCTTT. It yields the protein CASSLQGMNTEAFF.

In its sample, this clone was seen a few times. The chain couples TRBV5-6 to TRBJ2-7, with 9 bases lining up with TRBD2. V shed 8 bases and J 5 bases; nucleotides not matched to a gene: 14. This CDR3 comprises 15 residues. Germline V gene sequence: CDR1 SGHDT, CDR2 YYEEEE. DNA for the CDR3: TGTGCCAGTGATAATAGCGGGGGTCCGGTCCACGAGCAGTACTTC. Amino acids: CASDNSGGPVHEQYF.

The rearrangement links TRBV7-6 to TRBJ1-5; 7 bases align to TRBD1. V was clipped by 5 bases and J by 0 bases; unmatched bases: 7. CDR3 size: 16 residues. CDR1 and CDR2 (germline): SGHVS, FNYEAQ. CDR3 coding DNA: TGTGCCAGCAGCGTACGGACAGGTTTTAGCAATCAGCCCCAGCATTTT. Protein: CASSVRTGFSNQPQHF.

Only a few counts were recorded for this clone. The J gene is TRBJ2-1, the V gene TRBV4-3; the D is unclear. The CDR3 is made up of 12 amino acids. The germline V gene has CDR1 LGHNA and CDR2 YSLEER. Trimming took off 5 bases at V and 10 bases at J, with 12 bases between the two ends. The CDR3 reads CASSGNGMEQFF. As DNA, the CDR3 is TGCGCCAGCAGCGGGAACGGCATGGAGCAGTTCTTC.

Only a few counts were recorded for this clone. CDR3 nucleotide sequence: TGTGCCAGCAGCTCGGATGAGCAGTTCTTC. It translates to CASSSDEQFF. The V gene is TRBV11-2, the J gene TRBJ2-1; no clear D. The V gene lost 4 bases and the J gene lost 8 bases, with 3 bases spanning the gap. This CDR3 is 10 amino acids long. Germline CDR1 and CDR2: SGHAT and FQNNGV.

This clone has only a few counts. The chain carries TRBV7-6 and TRBJ1-1; D unresolved. The CDR3 totals 15 residues. Trimming removed 4 bases at V and 4 bases at J, with 16 bases between. Germline CDR1 is SGHVS and CDR2 is FNYEAQ. CDR3 nucleotides: TGTGCCAGCAGCTCCCAGAGCGGTTCGGGCACTGAAGCTTTCTTT. It translates to CASSSQSGSGTEAFF.